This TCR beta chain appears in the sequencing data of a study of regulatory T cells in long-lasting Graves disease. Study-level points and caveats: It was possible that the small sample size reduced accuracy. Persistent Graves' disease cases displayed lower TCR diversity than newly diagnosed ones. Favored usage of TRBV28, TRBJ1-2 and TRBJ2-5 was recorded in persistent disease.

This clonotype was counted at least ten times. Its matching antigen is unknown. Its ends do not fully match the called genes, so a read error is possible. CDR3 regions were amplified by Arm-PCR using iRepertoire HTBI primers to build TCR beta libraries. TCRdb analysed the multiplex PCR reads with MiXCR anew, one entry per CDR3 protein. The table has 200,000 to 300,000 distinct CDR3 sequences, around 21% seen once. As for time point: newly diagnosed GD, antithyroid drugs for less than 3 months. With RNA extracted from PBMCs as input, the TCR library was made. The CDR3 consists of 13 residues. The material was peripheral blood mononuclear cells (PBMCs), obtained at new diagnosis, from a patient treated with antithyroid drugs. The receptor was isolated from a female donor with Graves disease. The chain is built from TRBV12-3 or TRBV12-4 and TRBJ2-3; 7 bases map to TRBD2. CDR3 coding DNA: TGTGCCAGCAGCCGATGGGGGGGACTCCTTATATTATTT. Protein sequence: CASSRWGGLLILF.